A selection of T cell receptor beta chains follows, all from one sample in a study of T cells in Graves' hyperthyroidism and ophthalmopathy. TCRdb redid the calling of the multiplex PCR reads with MiXCR, one entry per CDR3 protein. This sample has hundreds of thousands of distinct CDR3 sequences, with 15% to 20% found just once. Sequenced sample: blood. These TCRs come from a man in his forties with Graves' ophthalmopathy. The CDR3 runs from the conserved cysteine through the conserved F or W. The order of the fields is J gene, CDR3 length, D gene, V gene, clone size, CDR3 protein, CDR3 DNA. D genes are given only for firm matches. Clone size is shown for a subset of rows, as once, few, many or a class of expanded clone.

TRBJ2-1	13	TRBD2	TRBV30	many	CAYTSGRENEQFF	TGTGCCTACACTAGCGGGAGGGAAAATGAGCAGTTCTTC
TRBJ2-1	13	TRBD2	TRBV29-1	NA	CSVAGGQYNEQFF	TGCAGCGTAGCGGGGGGCCAATACAATGAGCAGTTCTTC
TRBJ2-3	12	NA	TRBV3-1	NA	CASSQPGLTQYF	TGTGCCAGCAGCCAACCGGGACTGACGCAGTATTTT
TRBJ1-6	15	TRBD1	TRBV28	many	CASSFPGTGGSPLHF	TGTGCCAGCAGTTTCCCCGGGACAGGGGGATCACCCCTCCACTTT
TRBJ1-3	15	TRBD1	TRBV5-1	few	CASSLDREGGNTIYF	TGCGCCAGCAGCCTGGACAGGGAAGGTGGAAACACCATATATTTT
TRBJ2-1	17	TRBD2	TRBV2	once	CASSEAGAGGSYNEQFF	TGTGCCAGCAGTGAAGCGGGGGCGGGGGGCTCCTACAATGAGCAGTTCTTC
TRBJ2-3	14	TRBD2	TRBV18	NA	CASSPGLARDTQYF	TGTGCCAGCTCACCCGGACTAGCCAGAGATACGCAGTATTTT
TRBJ2-1	16	NA	TRBV4-1	few	CASSTLGGASYNEQFF	TGCGCCAGCAGTACCCTTGGCGGAGCCTCCTACAATGAGCAGTTCTTC
TRBJ2-1	15	NA	TRBV2	NA	CASSDLPPIPNEQFF	TGTGCCAGCAGTGATTTGCCCCCCATCCCCAATGAGCAGTTCTTC
TRBJ1-1	14	NA	TRBV20-1	NA	CRAAAIIDGTEAFF	TGCAGGGCCGCGGCGATAATTGACGGGACTGAAGCTTTCTTT
TRBJ1-2	14	TRBD1	TRBV7-9	NA	CASSRPDRDDGYTF	TGTGCCAGCAGCCGACCGGACAGGGATGATGGCTACACCTTC
TRBJ2-1	13	NA	TRBV6-1	few	CASTRGPYNEQFF	TGTGCCAGCACCCGGGGCCCCTACAATGAGCAGTTCTTC
TRBJ2-5	14	NA	TRBV7-2	many	CASSLGGRGETQYF	TGTGCCAGCAGCTTAGGAGGCCGAGGGGAGACCCAGTACTTC
TRBJ1-1	15	TRBD1	TRBV4-1	few	CASSQVAGGNTEAFF	TGCGCCAGCAGCCAAGTGGCAGGGGGGAACACTGAAGCTTTCTTT
TRBJ2-2	15	NA	TRBV2	many	CASSGLRARTGELFF	TGTGCCAGCAGTGGTTTGAGGGCGAGGACCGGGGAGCTGTTTTTT
TRBJ2-1	15	TRBD2	TRBV18	few	CASSPLSGGANEQFF	TGTGCCAGCTCACCACTAAGCGGGGGGGCGAATGAGCAGTTCTTC
TRBJ2-1	15	TRBD2	TRBV5-1	many	CASSLIAGAYNEQFF	TGCGCCAGCAGCTTAATAGCGGGAGCCTACAATGAGCAGTTCTTC
TRBJ2-4	13	NA	TRBV6-1	NA	CASRPPGLNIQYF	TGTGCCAGCAGACCGCCGGGACTGAACATTCAGTACTTC
TRBJ1-5	14	TRBD1	TRBV12-3/TRBV12-4	many	CASSFTGDNQPQHF	TGTGCCAGCAGCTTCACAGGGGACAATCAGCCCCAGCATTTT
TRBJ1-3	16	NA	TRBV7-2	few	CASSLIGPRSGNTIYF	TGTGCCAGCAGCTTGATAGGACCGCGCTCTGGAAACACCATATATTTT
TRBJ2-1	14	NA	TRBV6-1	NA	CASSEQGGHNEQFF	TGTGCCAGCAGTGAACAGGGGGGACACAATGAGCAGTTCTTC
TRBJ2-2	15	TRBD2	TRBV6-1	NA	CASSDSGKDSGELFF	TGTGCCAGCAGTGATAGCGGGAAAGACTCCGGGGAGCTGTTTTTT
TRBJ2-7	18	TRBD2	TRBV28	many	CASSSTSGRAPSSYEQYF	TGTGCCAGCAGCTCGACTAGCGGGAGGGCCCCCAGTTCCTACGAGCAGTACTTC